This record covers a single T cell receptor (beta chain). Germline-derived CDR1 and CDR2 are ENHRY and SYGVKD. V lost 4 bases and J lost 11, with 14 bases in between. CDR3 size: 12 residues. The sample is drawn from a study of T cell changes during pregnancy in multiple sclerosis. Data came from immunoSEQ multiplex PCR; TCRdb stores just in-frame clones and leaves some out. The data show roughly 20,000 clones, with about 88% seen just once and around 7.7% held by the top ten. Source: CD8+ T cells from peripheral blood mononuclear cells, taken in the second trimester of pregnancy. The TCR was taken from a female donor in good health, enrolled as a control in a pregnancy study. V is TRBV10-3 and J is TRBJ1-1; maybe TRBD1 (6 bases). As DNA, the CDR3 is TGTGCCATCAGTGCCCCTACAGGGAAGGCTTTCTTT. This translates into CAISAPTGKAFF.